This T cell receptor beta chain originates from a study of patients and donors after allogeneic stem cell transplantation. TCRdb itself ran the RT-PCR reads through MiXCR, one entry per CDR3 protein. Of 87,000 or so distinct CDR3 sequences in the sample, approximately 5% were seen once. This clonotype appeared many times. The germline V gene encodes CDR1 DFQATT and CDR2 SNEGSKA (reference sequence). Germline trimming cut 6 bases from V and 5 bases from J; bases unmatched to any gene: 4. The CDR3 loop spans 12 amino acids. This clonotype was obtained from a human donor who was either an allogeneic HSCT recipient or a stem cell or donor lymphocyte infusion donor (not recorded which). It is not recorded whose cells these are; they may come from a transplant donor. The sample consisted of blood, either unsorted or a sorted T cell fraction (not recorded which). This chain connects TRBV20-1 to TRBJ2-1; 7 bases align to TRBD1. The CDR3 nucleotides read TGCAGTGCATGGACAGGCGACAATGAGCAGTTCTTC. Translated, it gives CSAWTGDNEQFF.